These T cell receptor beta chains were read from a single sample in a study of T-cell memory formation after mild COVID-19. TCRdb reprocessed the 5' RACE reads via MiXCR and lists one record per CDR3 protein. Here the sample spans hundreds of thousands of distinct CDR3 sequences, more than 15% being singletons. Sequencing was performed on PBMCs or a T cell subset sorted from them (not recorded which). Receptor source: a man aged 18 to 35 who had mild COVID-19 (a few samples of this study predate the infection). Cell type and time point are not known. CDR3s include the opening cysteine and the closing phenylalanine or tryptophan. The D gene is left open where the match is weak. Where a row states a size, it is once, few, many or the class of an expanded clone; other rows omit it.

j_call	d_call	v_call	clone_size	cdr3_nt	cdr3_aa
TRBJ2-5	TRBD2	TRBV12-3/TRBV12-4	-	TGTGCCAGCGGCCCTGCGGGGGAAGGACAAGAGACCCAGTACTTC	CASGPAGEGQETQYF
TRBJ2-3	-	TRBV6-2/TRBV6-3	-	TGTGCCAGCCACCCCCTGCGGGGCCCCACAGATACGCAGTATTTT	CASHPLRGPTDTQYF
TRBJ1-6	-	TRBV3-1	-	TGTGCCAGCAGCCTGACAGAAACCAATTCACCCCTCCACTTT	CASSLTETNSPLHF
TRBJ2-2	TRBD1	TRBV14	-	TGTGCCAGCAGCCCAGACAGGGTGTTGGCTAGGGAGCTGTTTTTT	CASSPDRVLARELFF
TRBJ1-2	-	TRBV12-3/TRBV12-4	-	TGTGCCAGCAGTTTCCGACAGGAGAATGGCTACACCTTC	CASSFRQENGYTF
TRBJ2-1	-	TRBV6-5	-	TGTGCCAGCAGAGTTACGGGGAGCTACAATGAGCAGTTCTTC	CASRVTGSYNEQFF
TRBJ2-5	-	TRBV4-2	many	TGTGCCAGCAGCCGGACCGGGGGGCCGGGGGAGACCCAGTACTTC	CASSRTGGPGETQYF
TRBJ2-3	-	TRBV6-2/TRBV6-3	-	TGTGCCAGCAGGTCTCCCGGGAGAAGCACAGATACGCAGTATTTT	CASRSPGRSTDTQYF
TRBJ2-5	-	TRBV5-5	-	TGTGCCAGCAGCTTGGGCAGCAAGAGGCAAGAGACCCAGTACTTC	CASSLGSKRQETQYF
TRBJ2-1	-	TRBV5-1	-	TGCGCCAGCACCCCGGAAGGAGGTGGGGGGCTCAGCTCCTACAATGAGCAGTTCTTC	CASTPEGGGGLSSYNEQFF
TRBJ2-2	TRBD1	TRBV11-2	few	TGTGCCAGCAGCCTCGGACAGGGTGGGGACACCGGGGAGCTGTTTTTT	CASSLGQGGDTGELFF
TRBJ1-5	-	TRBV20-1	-	TGCAGTGCTTACCGGGACACCTATAGCAATCAGCCCCAGCATTTT	CSAYRDTYSNQPQHF
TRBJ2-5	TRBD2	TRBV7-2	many	TGTGCCAGCAGCTCGGGACTAGCGTTAGAGACCCAGTACTTC	CASSSGLALETQYF
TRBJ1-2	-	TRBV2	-	TGTGCCAGCAGTGAAGGGAGGAGAAACTATGGCTACACCTTC	CASSEGRRNYGYTF
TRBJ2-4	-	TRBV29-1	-	TGCAGCGTTGAAGGGACCGCTAAAAACATTCAGTACTTC	CSVEGTAKNIQYF
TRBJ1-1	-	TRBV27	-	TGTGCCAGCAGTCCGGGACACCTGGGGACTGAAGCTTTCTTT	CASSPGHLGTEAFF
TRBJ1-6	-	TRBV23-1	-	TGCGCCGATATGAGGACGACCCTTATAATCAGATCACCCCTCCACTTT	CADMRTTLIIRSPLHF
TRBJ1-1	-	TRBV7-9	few	TGTGCCAGCATCGCCCTAGGGCAGAGGAACACTGAAGCTTTCTTT	CASIALGQRNTEAFF
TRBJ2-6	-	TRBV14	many	TGTGCCAGCAGCCAAGTATTCGGAAGCTCTGGGGCCAACGTCCTGACTTTC	CASSQVFGSSGANVLTF
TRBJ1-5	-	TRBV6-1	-	TGTGCCAGCAGTGGTACTAACACGTGGGGGGCGTTGCAGCCCCAGCATTTT	CASSGTNTWGALQPQHF
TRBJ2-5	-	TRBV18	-	TGTGCCAGCTCACCTCTCGGGGGCCAAGAGACCCAGTACTTC	CASSPLGGQETQYF
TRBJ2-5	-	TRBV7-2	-	TGTGCCAGCAGCCTCTTCCGGGGCCGGGAGACCCAGTACTTC	CASSLFRGRETQYF
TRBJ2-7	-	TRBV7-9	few	TGTGCCAGCAGCTTAGCAGGGGGGGTTGGCGAGCAGTACTTC	CASSLAGGVGEQYF
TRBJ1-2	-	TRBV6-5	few	TGTGCCAGCACCCGCTGGGGGGGAAATGGCTACACCTTC	CASTRWGGNGYTF
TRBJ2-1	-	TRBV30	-	TGTGCCTGGACAGCTTACAATGAGCAGTTCTTC	CAWTAYNEQFF
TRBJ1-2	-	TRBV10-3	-	TGTGCCATCAGAAACACGGTGCCTGCTGGCTATGGCTACACCTTC	CAIRNTVPAGYGYTF
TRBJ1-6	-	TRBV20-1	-	TGCAGTGCTAGACCGAACTATAATTCACCCCTCCACTTT	CSARPNYNSPLHF
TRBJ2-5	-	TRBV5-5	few	TGTGCCAGCAGCTTATTAGGGCTAAGCTCCGAGACCCAGTACTTC	CASSLLGLSSETQYF
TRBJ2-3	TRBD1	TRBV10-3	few	TGTTCCATCAGCGCCGGGACAGCGAGCACAGATACGCAGTATTTT	CSISAGTASTDTQYF
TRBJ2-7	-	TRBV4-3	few	TGCGCCAGCAGCCAAAGCATGGCGGGGGCTTTGGGCGAGCAGTACTTC	CASSQSMAGALGEQYF
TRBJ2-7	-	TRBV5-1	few	TGCGCCAGCAGCTTGGCCTCGGGCAGTTTATCCTACGAGCAGTACTTC	CASSLASGSLSYEQYF
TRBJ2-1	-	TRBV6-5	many	TGTGCCAGCAGGGTCTACAATGAGCAGTTCTTC	CASRVYNEQFF